The entry that follows covers one T cell receptor (gamma chain) sequence. TCRdb redid the clone calls on the RT-PCR reads with CATT. The sample lists a few thousand gamma-chain clones, nearly 5% seen once, with approximately 21% in the top ten. The data belong to a study of gamma-delta T cells after stem cell transplantation. V lost 2 bases to trimming and J lost 9 bases; unmatched junction nucleotides: 13. The CDR3 runs to 18 residues. Germline V gene lookup returns CDR1 GITISATS and CDR2 ISYDGTV (reference sequence). Sequences were obtained from gamma-delta T cells. The receptor was derived from a human donor. It is not recorded whose cells these are; they may come from a transplant donor. The chain couples TRGV9 to TRGJP. In nucleotides, the CDR3 is TGTGCCTTGTGGGAGGCCCCCCTCGGTAGGTTGGGCAAAAAAATCAAGGTATTT. It translates to CALWEAPLGRLGKKIKVF.